This T cell receptor beta chain was found in a study of early T cells in non-severe SARS-CoV-2 infection. Overall study: The study sequenced bulk RNA from unsorted whole blood, with chains unpaired.

This CDR3 spans 15 amino acids. Germline V gene data show CDR1 as SGHVS and CDR2 as FQNEAQ. With 6 bases removed from V and 2 bases from J, the gap between germline ends came to 11 bases. Study-wide findings and caveats: The matching step, a VDJdb search, favored anti-spike CD8 responses and missed private and CD4 specificities.

Tagging with unique molecular identifiers was applied to individual cDNA molecules. A single record per CDR3 protein comes from TCRdb applying MiXCR to the 5' RACE reads. The data show around 66,000 distinct CDR3 sequences, around 5.7% seen once. This clonotype appeared many times. As yet, its antigen is unknown. This receptor was obtained from an adult who was a healthcare worker with PCR-confirmed SARS-CoV-2 infection or an uninfected control (not recorded which). The J gene is TRBJ2-6, the V gene TRBV7-8, with a weak D call TRBD1 (6 bases). Sample: whole blood, taken at baseline. In DNA, the CDR3 is TGTGCCAGCAGTCCTGACAGGCCTGGGGCCAACGTCCTGACTTTC. This gives the protein CASSPDRPGANVLTF.